This TCR beta chain was sequenced for a study of blood T cell repertoires in COVID-19. At the level of the study: Samples of COVID-19 (acute and convalescent) were obtained from the United States, Italy and Spain. PBMCs, B-cell-depleted T cells, or T cells provided the cDNA or gDNA that made up the material.

Germline lookup yields CDR1 SEHNR and CDR2 FQNEAQ (reference sequence). The CDR3 extends over 17 amino acids. The ends lost 3 bases at V and 1 base at J; junction bases unmatched: 9. Per the study methods: Nucleated cell number was recorded as an estimate derived from reference gene primer amplification. The table came from immunoSEQ multiplex PCR; TCRdb's copy has only in-frame clones and leaves some out. D and trimming were read from the DNA, whereas the V and J calls and clone size are those reported in that table. The sample consists of around 100,000 clones, approximately 90% of them appearing once.

Sequences were obtained from peripheral blood. The chain combines TRBV7-9 with TRBJ1-3; 7 positions agree with TRBD1. The source is a middle-aged man with active COVID-19. CDR3 nucleotide sequence: TGTGCCAGCAGCTTCACAAGACAGGGCAAATCTGGAAACACCATATATTTT. It is translated as CASSFTRQGKSGNTIYF.